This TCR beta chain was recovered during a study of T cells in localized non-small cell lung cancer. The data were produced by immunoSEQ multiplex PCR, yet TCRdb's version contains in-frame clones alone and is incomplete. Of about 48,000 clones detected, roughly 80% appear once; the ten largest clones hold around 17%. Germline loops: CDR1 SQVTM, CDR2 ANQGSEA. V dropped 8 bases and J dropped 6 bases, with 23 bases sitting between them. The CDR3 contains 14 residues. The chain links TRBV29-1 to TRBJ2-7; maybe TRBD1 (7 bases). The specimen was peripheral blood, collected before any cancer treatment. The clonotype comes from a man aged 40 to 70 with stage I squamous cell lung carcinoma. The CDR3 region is CSPRRDRGGCEQYF. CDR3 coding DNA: TGCAGCCCCCGGCGGGACAGAGGGGGGTGCGAGCAGTACTTC.